This T cell receptor beta chain appears in the sequencing data of a study of coeliac disease. A remark on this clone: Its antigen is currently unknown.

Libraries were prepared by immunoSEQ multiplex PCR; TCRdb keeps only in-frame clonotypes and omits some of them. The sample yields 2,500 to 3,000 clones, 50% to 65% seen once. Study-level findings and limits: The authors judged this method unsuitable for unbiased gliadin-specific T cell detection. Control samples showed higher TRB and TRG clonality than intraepithelial and lamina propria samples in active celiac disease. Intraepithelial and lamina propria fractions were not highly pure, so cross-contamination was possible. Most TRB amino acid sequences occurred in only one sample.

Germline V lookup: CDR1 MNHNS, CDR2 SASEGT. Deletions cut 2 bases from V and 3 bases from J, with 16 bases between. The CDR3 runs to 16 residues. V usage is TRBV6-1 and J usage is TRBJ1-1, with a possible D match to TRBD1 (6 bases). Sequencing used intraepithelial lymphocytes from the gut. The receptor comes from a man in his sixties with celiac disease on a gluten-free diet. The CDR3 region has the DNA TGTGCCAGCAGTGAATGGGGCAGGGGATCTGACACTGAAGCTTTCTTT. Protein sequence: CASSEWGRGSDTEAFF.